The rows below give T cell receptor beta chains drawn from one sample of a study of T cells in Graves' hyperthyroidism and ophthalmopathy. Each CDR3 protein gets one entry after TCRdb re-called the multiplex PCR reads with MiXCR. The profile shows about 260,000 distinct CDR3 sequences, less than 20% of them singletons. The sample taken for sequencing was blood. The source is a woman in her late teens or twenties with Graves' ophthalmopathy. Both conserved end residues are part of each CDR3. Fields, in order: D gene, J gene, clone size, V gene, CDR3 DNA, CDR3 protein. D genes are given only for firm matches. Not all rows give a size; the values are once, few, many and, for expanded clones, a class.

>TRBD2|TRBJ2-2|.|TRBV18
TGTGCCAGCTCACCGGGACTAGCGGTTGACACCGGGGAGCTGTTTTTT
CASSPGLAVDTGELFF
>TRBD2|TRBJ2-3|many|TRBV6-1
TGTGCCAGCAGTGAAGAGAGCCTAGCGGCCCTAGATACGCAGTATTTT
CASSEESLAALDTQYF
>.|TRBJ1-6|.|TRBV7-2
TGTGCCAGCAGCCCCTCCATGAATTCACCCCTCCACTTT
CASSPSMNSPLHF
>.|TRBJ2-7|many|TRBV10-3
TGTGCCATTGGGGACCGAGGAACCTACGAGCAGTACTTC
CAIGDRGTYEQYF
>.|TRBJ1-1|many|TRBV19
TGTGCCAGTAGTATAGTCTGGCAGGGGCGCAGGACTGAAGCTTTCTTT
CASSIVWQGRRTEAFF
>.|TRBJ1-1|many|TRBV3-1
TGTGCCAGCAGCCAAGACATCATGAACACTGAAGCTTTCTTT
CASSQDIMNTEAFF
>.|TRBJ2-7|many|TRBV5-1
TGCGCCAGCAGCACTGACTACGAGCAGTACTTC
CASSTDYEQYF
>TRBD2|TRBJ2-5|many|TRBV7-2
TGTGCCAGCAGCTTAGGCCGCGGGAGAGGCGGTGAGACCCAGTACTTC
CASSLGRGRGGETQYF
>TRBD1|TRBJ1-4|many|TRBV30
TGTGCCTGGAGTAAGGGACAGGCAACTAATGAAAAACTGTTTTTT
CAWSKGQATNEKLFF
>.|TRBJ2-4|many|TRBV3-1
TGTGCCAGCAGCCTCTCTGCGGGACCCATCCTTCAGTACTTC
CASSLSAGPILQYF
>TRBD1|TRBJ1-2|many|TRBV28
TGTGCCAGCAGTTTATATTCCGTGACAGGGGGCTCGATTGGCTATGGCTACACCTTC
CASSLYSVTGGSIGYGYTF
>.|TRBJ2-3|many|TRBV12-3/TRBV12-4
TGTGCCAGCAGGGAGACAATCCTTGATACGCAGTATTTT
CASRETILDTQYF
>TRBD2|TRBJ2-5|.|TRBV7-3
TGTGCCAGCAGCCCCGGACTAGCGGGGGGGCAAGAGACCCAGTACTTC
CASSPGLAGGQETQYF
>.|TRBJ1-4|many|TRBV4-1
TGCGCCAGCAGCCAAACCTCGACAGTCGCTAATGAAAAACTGTTTTTT
CASSQTSTVANEKLFF
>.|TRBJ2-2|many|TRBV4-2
TGTGCCAGCAGCCAATTAGTCGCGAACACCGGGGAGCTGTTTTTT
CASSQLVANTGELFF
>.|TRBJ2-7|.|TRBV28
TGTGCCAGCAGTTTCGGGACACCGGGGCTCTACGAGCAGTACTTC
CASSFGTPGLYEQYF
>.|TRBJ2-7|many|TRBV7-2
TGTGCCAGCCGGCCTCCGGCGGCCCACGAGCAGTACTTC
CASRPPAAHEQYF
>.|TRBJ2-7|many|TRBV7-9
TGTGCCAGCAGTACAGGAGCGAGGGAGCAGTACTTC
CASSTGAREQYF
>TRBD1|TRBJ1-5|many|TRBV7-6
TGTGCCAGCAGCTTAGACAGGGGTCAGCCCCAGCATTTT
CASSLDRGQPQHF
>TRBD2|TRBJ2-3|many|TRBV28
TGTGCCAGCAGACTAGCGGGAGGGGGGACAGATACGCAGTATTTT
CASRLAGGGTDTQYF
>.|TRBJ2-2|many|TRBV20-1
TGCAGTGCTAGTGAAACGAACACCGGGGAGCTGTTTTTT
CSASETNTGELFF
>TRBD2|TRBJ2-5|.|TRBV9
TGTGCCAGCAGCGTAGGATTAGCGGGTTGGCAAGAGACCCAGTACTTC
CASSVGLAGWQETQYF
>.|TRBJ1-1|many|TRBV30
TGTGCCTGGGACCTCGGGGCAGGAGGCACTGAAGCTTTCTTT
CAWDLGAGGTEAFF
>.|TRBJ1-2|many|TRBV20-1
TGCAGTGCTAGAGATTACCGGCCCTATGGCTACACCTTC
CSARDYRPYGYTF
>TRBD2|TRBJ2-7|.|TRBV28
TGTGCCAGCAGTCCGTTAGCGGGGGGATACAGCTCCTACGAGCAGTACTTC
CASSPLAGGYSSYEQYF
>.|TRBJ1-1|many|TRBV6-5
TGTGCCAGCAGTTACTCGTGGGGGGGATACACTGAAGCTTTCTTT
CASSYSWGGYTEAFF